This T cell receptor beta chain was sequenced during a study of cytomegalovirus exposure and HLA in healthy donors. This PCR relied on a set of 60 Vbeta primers and 13 Jbeta primers. Clones were sequenced by immunoSEQ multiplex PCR, and TCRdb holds only the in-frame ones, with some missing. The data hold 75,000 or so clones, with around 64% observed a single time. To note about this clone: Its matching antigen is unknown.

Notes on the study in general: In a later analysis, at a false discovery rate of 0.05, 15,000 to 20,000 TCR beta sequences matched HLA alleles.

The CDR3 covers 13 residues. Germline assignment: CDR1 MDHEN and CDR2 SYDVKM. V shed 3 bases and J shed 5 bases, with 10 bases lying between them. The sequencing input was PBMCs. The TCR was taken from a middle-aged man in good health and CMV-seropositive. V usage is TRBV28 and J usage is TRBJ2-5, with no clear D. CDR3 protein: CASSFFPRETQYF. The CDR3 coding sequence is TGTGCCAGCAGTTTTTTCCCGCGGGAGACCCAGTACTTC.